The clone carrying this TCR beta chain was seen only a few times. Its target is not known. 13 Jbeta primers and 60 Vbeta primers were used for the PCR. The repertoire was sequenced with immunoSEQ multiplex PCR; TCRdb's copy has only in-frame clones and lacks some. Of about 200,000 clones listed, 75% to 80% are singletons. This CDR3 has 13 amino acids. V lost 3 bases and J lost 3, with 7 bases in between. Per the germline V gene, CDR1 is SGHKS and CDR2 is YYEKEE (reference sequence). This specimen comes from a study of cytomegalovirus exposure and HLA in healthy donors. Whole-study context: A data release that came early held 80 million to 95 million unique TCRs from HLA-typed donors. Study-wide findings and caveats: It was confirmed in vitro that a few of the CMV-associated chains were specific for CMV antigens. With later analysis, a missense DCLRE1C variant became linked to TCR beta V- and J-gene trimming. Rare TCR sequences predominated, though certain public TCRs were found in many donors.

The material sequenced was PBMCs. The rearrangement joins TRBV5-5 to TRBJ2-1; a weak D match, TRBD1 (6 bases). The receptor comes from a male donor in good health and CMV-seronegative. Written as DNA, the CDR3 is TGTGCCAGCAGCTACAGGGACTACAATGAGCAGTTCTTC. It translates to CASSYRDYNEQFF. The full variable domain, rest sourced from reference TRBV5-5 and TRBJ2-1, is DAGVTQSPTHLIKTRGQQVTLRCSPISGHKSVSWYQQVLGQGPQFIFQYYEKEERGRGNFPDRFSARQFPNYSSELNVNALLLGDSALYLCASSYRDYNEQFFGPGTRLTVL.